This section outlines one T cell receptor (beta chain) sequence together with its context. Its antigen is not identified. This sample was taken from a study of OX40 agonist ivuxolimab in advanced cancers. Only in-frame clones appear in the TCRdb table, and some are missing; sequencing was by immunoSEQ multiplex PCR. The repertoire includes tens of thousands of clones, 80% to 90% of them detected once, and over 2% sits in the top ten. Germline CDR1 and CDR2: SGHDN and FVKESK. Trimming removed 2 bases from V and 4 bases from J; junction bases left unmatched: 12. CDR3 length: 19 amino acids. Study-level findings and limits: Relative to CD4+, CD8+ T cells held more expanded clones on average. Certain nonresponders additionally had low normalized T-cell clonal expansion.

This chain uses TRBV14 with TRBJ1-3; TRBD1 matches 12 bases. This receptor was taken from an adult with an advanced solid tumor such as melanoma, head and neck, liver or kidney cancer. Sequenced here: CD4+ or CD8+ T cells sorted from blood, sampled in a trial of the OX40 agonist ivuxolimab. The CDR3 nucleotides read TGTGCCAGCAGCCAACTGGGACAGGGGGCGCGGTGGCCCGGAAACACCATATATTTT. Its translation is CASSQLGQGARWPGNTIYF.